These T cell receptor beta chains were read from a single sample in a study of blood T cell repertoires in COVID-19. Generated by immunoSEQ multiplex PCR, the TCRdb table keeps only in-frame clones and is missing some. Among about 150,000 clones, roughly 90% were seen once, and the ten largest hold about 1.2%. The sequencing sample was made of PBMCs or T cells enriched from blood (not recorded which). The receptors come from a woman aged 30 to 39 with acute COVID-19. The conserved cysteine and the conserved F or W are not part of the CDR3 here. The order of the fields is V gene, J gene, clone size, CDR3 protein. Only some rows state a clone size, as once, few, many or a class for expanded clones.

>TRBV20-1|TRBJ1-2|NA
SASGQANYGYT
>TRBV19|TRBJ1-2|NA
ASSDRANGYT
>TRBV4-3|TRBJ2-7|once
ASSGIRRGAYEQY
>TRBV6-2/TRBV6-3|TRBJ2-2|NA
ASSLSQETGELF
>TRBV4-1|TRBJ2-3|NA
ASSPHTLASGEDTQY
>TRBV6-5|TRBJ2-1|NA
ASRRQVSSYNEQF
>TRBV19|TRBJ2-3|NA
ASSILGGGLTDTQY
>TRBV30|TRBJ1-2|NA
AWGRQGMNYGYT
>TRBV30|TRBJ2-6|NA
ALTPGANVLT
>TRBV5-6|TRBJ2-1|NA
ASSLVGGGPNEQF
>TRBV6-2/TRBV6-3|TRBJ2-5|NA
ASSPGLAGIQETQY
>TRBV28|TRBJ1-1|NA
ASSLFTMNTEAF
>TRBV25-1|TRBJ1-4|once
ASTPGRTNEKLF
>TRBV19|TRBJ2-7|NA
ASKGQAGEQY
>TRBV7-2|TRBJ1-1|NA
ASSSPGGQPNTEAF
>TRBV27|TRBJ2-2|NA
ASSFLGGTVAGELF
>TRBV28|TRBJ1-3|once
ASSFSLGEFSGNTIY
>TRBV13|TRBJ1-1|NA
ASSLDRGPEAF
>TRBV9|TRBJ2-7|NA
ASSVGTGGTYEQY
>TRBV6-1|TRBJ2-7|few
ASSEIGSRLYEQY
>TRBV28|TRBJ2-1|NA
ASSVTSGGPNEQF
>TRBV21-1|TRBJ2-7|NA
ASENPGGRRSPYEQY
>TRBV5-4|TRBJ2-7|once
ASSSTSGRSSYEQY
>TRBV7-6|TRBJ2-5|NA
ASSLAEHRASETQY
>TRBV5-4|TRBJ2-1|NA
ASSPGTSGGNEQF
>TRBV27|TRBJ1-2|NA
ASSRQGVDYGYT
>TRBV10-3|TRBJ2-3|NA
AISESWASGSTDTQY
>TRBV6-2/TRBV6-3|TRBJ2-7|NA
ASSYEVYSYEQY
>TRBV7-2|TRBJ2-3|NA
ASSLEREDTQY
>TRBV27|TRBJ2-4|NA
ASSSRLANIQY
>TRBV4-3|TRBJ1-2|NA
ASSQGYRDTNGYT
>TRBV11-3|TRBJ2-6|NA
ASSPGGGANVLT
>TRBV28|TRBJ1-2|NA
ASTIYPGGVSYGYT
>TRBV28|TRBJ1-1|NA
ASTILSGRHREAF
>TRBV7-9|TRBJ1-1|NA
ASSSSTGFEAF
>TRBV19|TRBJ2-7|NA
ASSGGAGTYEQY
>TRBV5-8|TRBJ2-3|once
ASSLGSKLAADTQY
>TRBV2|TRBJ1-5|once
ASSVGPGPQH
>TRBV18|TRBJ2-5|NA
ASSPGQGWETQY
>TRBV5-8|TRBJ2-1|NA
ASAVGLGANEQF
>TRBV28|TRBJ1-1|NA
ASSSRPGARGTEAF
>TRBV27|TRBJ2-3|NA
ASSAGRGKEDTQY
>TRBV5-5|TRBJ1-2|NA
ASSLTRAGTSAAGGYT
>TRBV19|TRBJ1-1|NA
ASSLQGGGTEAF
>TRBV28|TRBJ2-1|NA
ASSPLSYNEQF
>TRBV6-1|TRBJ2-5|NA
ASSDLAGGAETQY
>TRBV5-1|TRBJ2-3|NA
ASSLVLAGGTDTQY
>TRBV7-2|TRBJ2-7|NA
ADEQGQHVPLSYEQY
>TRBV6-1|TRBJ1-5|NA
ASSEVNTGGGNQPQH
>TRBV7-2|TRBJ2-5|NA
ASSFALVGGTQETQY
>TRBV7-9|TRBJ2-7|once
ASSPPGTSGFELFSEQY
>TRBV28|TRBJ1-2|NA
ASSLWGGTLGYT